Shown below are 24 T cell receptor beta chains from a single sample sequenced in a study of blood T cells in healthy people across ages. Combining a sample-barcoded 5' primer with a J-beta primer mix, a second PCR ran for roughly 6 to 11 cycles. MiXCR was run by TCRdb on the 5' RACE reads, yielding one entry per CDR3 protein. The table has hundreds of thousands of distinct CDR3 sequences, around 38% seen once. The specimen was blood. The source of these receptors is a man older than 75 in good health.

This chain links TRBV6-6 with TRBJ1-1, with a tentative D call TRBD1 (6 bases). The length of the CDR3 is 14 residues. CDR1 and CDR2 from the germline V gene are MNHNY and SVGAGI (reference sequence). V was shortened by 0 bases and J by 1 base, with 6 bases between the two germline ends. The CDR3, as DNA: TGTGCCAGCAGTTACTCGGACAGGAACACTGAAGCTTTCTTT. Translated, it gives CASSYSDRNTEAFF.

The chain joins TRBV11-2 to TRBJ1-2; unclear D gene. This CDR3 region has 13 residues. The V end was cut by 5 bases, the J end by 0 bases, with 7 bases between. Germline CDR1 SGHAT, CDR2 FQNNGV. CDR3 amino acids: CASSPITNYGYTF. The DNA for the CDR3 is TGTGCCAGCAGCCCGATAACTAACTATGGCTACACCTTC.

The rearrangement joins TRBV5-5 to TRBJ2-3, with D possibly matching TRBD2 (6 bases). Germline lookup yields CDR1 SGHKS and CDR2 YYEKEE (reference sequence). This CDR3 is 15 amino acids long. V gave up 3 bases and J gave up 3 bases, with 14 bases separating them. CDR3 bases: TGTGCCAGCAGCTCGGCGGGGAGTGAAACAGATACGCAGTATTTT. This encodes CASSSAGSETDTQYF.

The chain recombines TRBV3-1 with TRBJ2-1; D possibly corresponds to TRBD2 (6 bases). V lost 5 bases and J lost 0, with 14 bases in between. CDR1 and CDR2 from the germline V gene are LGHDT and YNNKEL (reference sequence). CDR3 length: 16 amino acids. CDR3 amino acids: CASSAQLASSYNEQFF. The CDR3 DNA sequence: TGTGCCAGCAGCGCACAACTAGCTAGCTCCTACAATGAGCAGTTCTTC.

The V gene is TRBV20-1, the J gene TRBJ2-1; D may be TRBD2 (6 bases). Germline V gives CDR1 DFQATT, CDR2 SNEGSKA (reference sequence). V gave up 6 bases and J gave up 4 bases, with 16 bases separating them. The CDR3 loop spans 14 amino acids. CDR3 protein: CSALRRGGYNEQFF. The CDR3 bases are TGCAGTGCCCTGCGAAGGGGAGGATACAATGAGCAGTTCTTC.

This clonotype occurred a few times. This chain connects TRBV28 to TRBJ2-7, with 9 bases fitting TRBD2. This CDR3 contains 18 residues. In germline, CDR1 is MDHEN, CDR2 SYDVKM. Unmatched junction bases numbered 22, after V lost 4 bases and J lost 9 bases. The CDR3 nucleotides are TGTGCCAGCAGTTCACCATGGCGGGGGGGGACCTATCCTACGGTGCAGTACTTC. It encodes CASSSPWRGGTYPTVQYF.

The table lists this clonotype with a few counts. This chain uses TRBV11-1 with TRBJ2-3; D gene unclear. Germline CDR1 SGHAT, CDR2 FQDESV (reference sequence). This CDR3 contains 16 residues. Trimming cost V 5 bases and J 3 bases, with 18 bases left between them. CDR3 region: CASSPPPPTLTDTQYF. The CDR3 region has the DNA TGTGCCAGCAGCCCCCCACCCCCTACCCTAACAGATACGCAGTATTTT.

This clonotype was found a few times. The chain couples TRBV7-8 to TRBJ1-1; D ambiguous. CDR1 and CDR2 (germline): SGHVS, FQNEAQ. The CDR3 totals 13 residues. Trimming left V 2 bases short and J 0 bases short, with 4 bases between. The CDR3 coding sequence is TGTGCCAGCAGCTTAACCCTGAACACTGAAGCTTTCTTT. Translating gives CASSLTLNTEAFF.

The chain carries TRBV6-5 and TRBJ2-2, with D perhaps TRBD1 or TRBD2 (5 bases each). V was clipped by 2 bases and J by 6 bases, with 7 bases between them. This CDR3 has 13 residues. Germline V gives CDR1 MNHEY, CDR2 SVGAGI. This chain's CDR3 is CASSYMGAGELFF. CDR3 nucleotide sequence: TGTGCCAGCAGTTACATGGGGGCCGGGGAGCTGTTTTTT.

For the CDR3, the DNA is TGCGCCAGCAGCATTTTCCCGGGACAGGTCACTGAAGCTTTCTTT. Its translation: CASSIFPGQVTEAFF. The V and J genes are TRBV5-1 and TRBJ1-1; 8 nucleotides align to TRBD1. The CDR3 length is 15 residues. Germline V gene lookup returns CDR1 SGHRS and CDR2 YFSETQ. V lost 4 bases and J lost 4; bases outside the gene matches: 9.

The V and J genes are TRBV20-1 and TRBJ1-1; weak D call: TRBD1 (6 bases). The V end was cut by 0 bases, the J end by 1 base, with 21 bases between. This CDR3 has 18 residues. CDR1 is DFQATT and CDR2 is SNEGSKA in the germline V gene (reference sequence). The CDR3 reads CSARDRLTGRQRNTEAFF. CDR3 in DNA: TGCAGTGCTAGAGATCGATTAACAGGGCGGCAGAGGAACACTGAAGCTTTCTTT.

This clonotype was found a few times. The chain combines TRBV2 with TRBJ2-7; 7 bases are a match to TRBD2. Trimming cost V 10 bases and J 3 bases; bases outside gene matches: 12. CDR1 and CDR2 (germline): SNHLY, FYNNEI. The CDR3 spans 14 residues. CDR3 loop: CATKSQLALYEQYF. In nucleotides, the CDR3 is TGTGCCACCAAATCCCAACTAGCGCTCTACGAGCAGTACTTC. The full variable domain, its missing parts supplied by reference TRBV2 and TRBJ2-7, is EPEVTQTPSHQVTQMGQEVILRCVPISNHLYFYWYRQILGQKVEFLVSFYNNEISEKSEIFDDQFSVERPDGSNFTLKIRSTKLEDSAMYFCATKSQLALYEQYFGPGTRLTVT.

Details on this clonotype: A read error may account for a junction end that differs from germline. For the CDR3, the DNA is TGTGCCAACAGCTCGACTTCTAGCGGATACTACGAGCAGTACTTC. This encodes CANSSTSSGYYEQYF. The gene calls are TRBV7-8 and TRBJ2-5, with 7 bases fitting TRBD2. Judging by the DNA end, TRBJ2-7 fits better; the J call may be wrong. CDR1 and CDR2 (germline): SGHVS, FQNEAQ. This CDR3 region has 15 residues.

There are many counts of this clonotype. The CDR3 DNA reads TGTGCCAGCAGCCTCCGACAGGGCCGCTATGGCTACACCTTC. This gives the protein CASSLRQGRYGYTF. The genes are TRBV3-1 and TRBJ1-2; TRBD1 agrees at 7 bases. Looked up from germline, CDR1 is LGHDT and CDR2 is YNNKEL (reference sequence). V trimming: 4 bases; J trimming: 4 bases; junction bases outside the gene matches: 6. This CDR3 is built from 14 residues. The full variable domain, completed using reference TRBV3-1 and TRBJ1-2, is DTAVSQTPKYLVTQMGNDKSIKCEQNLGHDTMYWYKQDSKKFLKIMFSYNNKELIINETVPNRFSPKSPDKAHLNLHINSLELGDSAVYFCASSLRQGRYGYTFGSGTRLTVV.

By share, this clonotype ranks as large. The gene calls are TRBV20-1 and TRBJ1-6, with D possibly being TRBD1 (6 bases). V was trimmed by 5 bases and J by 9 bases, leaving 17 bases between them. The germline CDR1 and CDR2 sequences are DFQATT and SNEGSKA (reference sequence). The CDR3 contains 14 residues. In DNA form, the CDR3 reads TGCAGTGCTGTTCAGGGGAAAGAATCTTCACCCCTCCACTTT. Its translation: CSAVQGKESSPLHF.

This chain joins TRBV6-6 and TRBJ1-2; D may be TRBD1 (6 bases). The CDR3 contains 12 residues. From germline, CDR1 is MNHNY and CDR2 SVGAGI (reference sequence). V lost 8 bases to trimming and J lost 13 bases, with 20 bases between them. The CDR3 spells CASRGANYGRTF. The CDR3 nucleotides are TGTGCCAGCCGGGGGGCTAACTATGGCCGCACCTTC.

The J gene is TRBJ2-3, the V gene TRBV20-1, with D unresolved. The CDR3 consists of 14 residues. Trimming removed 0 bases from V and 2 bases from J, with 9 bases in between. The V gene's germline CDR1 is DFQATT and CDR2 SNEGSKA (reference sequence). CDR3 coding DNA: TGCAGTGCTAGAGATTCGGGTTCCACAGATACGCAGTATTTT. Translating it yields CSARDSGSTDTQYF.

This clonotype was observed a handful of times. The CDR3 spells CASSYSGRGAFF. Written as DNA, the CDR3 is TGTGCCAGCAGTTACTCGGGGCGCGGAGCTTTCTTT. The V and J genes are TRBV6-5 and TRBJ1-1; TRBD1 is a possible D gene (5 bases). Germline V gene data show CDR1 as MNHEY and CDR2 as SVGAGI. The CDR3 totals 12 residues. The V end was cut by 0 bases, the J end by 10 bases, with 9 bases between.

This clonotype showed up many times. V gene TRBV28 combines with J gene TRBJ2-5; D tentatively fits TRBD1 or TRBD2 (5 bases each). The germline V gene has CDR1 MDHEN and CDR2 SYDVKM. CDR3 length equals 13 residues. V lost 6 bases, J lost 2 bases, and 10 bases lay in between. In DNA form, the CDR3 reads TGTGCCAGCAGCCGGGGCCAGCAAGAGACCCAGTACTTC. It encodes CASSRGQQETQYF.

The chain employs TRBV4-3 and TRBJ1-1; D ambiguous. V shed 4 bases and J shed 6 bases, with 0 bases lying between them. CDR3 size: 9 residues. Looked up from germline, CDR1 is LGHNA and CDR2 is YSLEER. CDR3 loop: CASSPEAFF. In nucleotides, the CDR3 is TGCGCCAGCAGCCCTGAAGCTTTCTTT.

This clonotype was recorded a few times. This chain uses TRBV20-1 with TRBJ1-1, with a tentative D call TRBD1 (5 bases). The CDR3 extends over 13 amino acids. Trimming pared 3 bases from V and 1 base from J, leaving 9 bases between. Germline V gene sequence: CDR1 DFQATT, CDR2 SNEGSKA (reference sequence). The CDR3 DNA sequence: TGCAGTGCTAGTCGACAGTCGAACACTGAAGCTTTCTTT. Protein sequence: CSASRQSNTEAFF.

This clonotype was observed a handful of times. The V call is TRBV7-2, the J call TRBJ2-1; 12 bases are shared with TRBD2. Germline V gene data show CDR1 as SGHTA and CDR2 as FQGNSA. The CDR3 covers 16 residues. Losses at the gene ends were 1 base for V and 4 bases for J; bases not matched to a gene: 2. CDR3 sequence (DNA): TGTGCCAGCAGCTTAGTGGGGACTAGCGGGTACAATGAGCAGTTCTTC. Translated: CASSLVGTSGYNEQFF.

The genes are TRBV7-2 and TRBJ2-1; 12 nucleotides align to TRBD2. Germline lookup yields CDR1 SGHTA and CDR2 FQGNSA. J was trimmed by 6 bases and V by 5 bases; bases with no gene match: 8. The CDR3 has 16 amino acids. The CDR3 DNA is TGTGCCAGCAGCCCCATCCCGACTAGCGGGAGCAATGAGCAGTTCTTC. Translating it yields CASSPIPTSGSNEQFF.

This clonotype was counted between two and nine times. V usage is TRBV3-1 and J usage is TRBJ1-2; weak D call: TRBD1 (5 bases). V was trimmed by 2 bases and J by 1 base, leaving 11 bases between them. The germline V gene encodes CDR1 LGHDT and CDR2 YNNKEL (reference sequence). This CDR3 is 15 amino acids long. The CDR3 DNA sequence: TGTGCCAGCAGCCAAAGGCGGGGGTGTAACTATGGCTACACCTTC. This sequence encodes CASSQRRGCNYGYTF. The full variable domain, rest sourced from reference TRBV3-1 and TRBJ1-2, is DTAVSQTPKYLVTQMGNDKSIKCEQNLGHDTMYWYKQDSKKFLKIMFSYNNKELIINETVPNRFSPKSPDKAHLNLHINSLELGDSAVYFCASSQRRGCNYGYTFGSGTRLTVV.